This is a list of T cell receptor beta chains from one sample in a study of cytomegalovirus exposure and HLA in healthy donors. Profiled with immunoSEQ multiplex PCR; TCRdb holds only in-frame clones, not every one. The data show 100,000 or so clones, with approximately 72% seen just once and less than 2.5% held by the top ten. Material for sequencing was PBMCs. The receptors were gathered from a man younger than 40 in good health and CMV-seronegative. The CDR3 runs from the conserved cysteine through the conserved F or W. The order of the fields is V gene, J gene, clone size, D gene, CDR3 length, CDR3 DNA, CDR3 protein. A D gene is named only where the DNA matches it firmly. Rows give clone size only sometimes, using once, few, many, or a class for an expanded clone.

>TRBV7-9|TRBJ2-3|NA|NA|17
TGTGCCAGCAGCCGAACCCCGGGACAAGAGCCCACAGATACGCAGTATTTT
CASSRTPGQEPTDTQYF
>TRBV6-1|TRBJ2-5|once|NA|15
TGTGCCAGCAGAACTTCACAGGTGGCGCATGAGACCCAGTACTTC
CASRTSQVAHETQYF
>TRBV7-9|TRBJ1-4|NA|TRBD1|15
TGTGCCAGCAGCCCTGACAGGGGGTATTATGAAAAACTGTTTTTT
CASSPDRGYYEKLFF
>TRBV27|TRBJ2-2|NA|NA|14
TGTGCCAGCCTAAGGGCAGGGAAGACCGGGGAGCTGTTTTTT
CASLRAGKTGELFF
>TRBV4-3|TRBJ1-2|few|NA|14
TGCGCCAGCAGCCAAGGCGGGGAGGTCTATGGCTACACCTTC
CASSQGGEVYGYTF
>TRBV7-2|TRBJ2-2|NA|TRBD2|17
TGTGCCAGCAGCTTAGTCCTAGCGGGGGCCTGGGGCGGGGAGCTGTTTTTT
CASSLVLAGAWGGELFF
>TRBV19|TRBJ2-1|many|TRBD2|14
TGTGCCAGTAAGACTAGCGGGAGGGCCAATGAGCAGTTCTTC
CASKTSGRANEQFF
>TRBV9|TRBJ2-1|NA|NA|16
TGTGCCAGCAGCGTAGAGGAGGGTCGCTCCTACAATGAGCAGTTCTTC
CASSVEEGRSYNEQFF
>TRBV10-1|TRBJ1-2|NA|TRBD1|17
TGCGCCAGCCGCCCACTTGACAGGGGGCAAAAGGGCTATGGCTACACCTTC
CASRPLDRGQKGYGYTF
>TRBV10-3|TRBJ1-1|NA|NA|13
TGTGCCATCAGTGACGGGGAAGGCACTGAAGCTTTCTTT
CAISDGEGTEAFF
>TRBV4-3|TRBJ2-2|NA|NA|17
TGCGCCAGCAGCCAAGATCTGCGGACAGCCCCCCCCGGGGAGCTGTTTTTT
CASSQDLRTAPPGELFF
>TRBV5-4|TRBJ1-1|NA|TRBD1|14
TGTGCCAGCAGCCATTCGACAGGGGACACTGAAGCTTTCTTT
CASSHSTGDTEAFF
>TRBV6-1|TRBJ1-2|NA|NA|14
TGTGCCAGCAGTGTCGAAGGAGTGAACTATGGCTACACCTTC
CASSVEGVNYGYTF
>TRBV9|TRBJ2-1|NA|TRBD1|15
TGTGCCAGCAGCGCCGGGACAGGGGGCTACAATGAGCAGTTCTTC
CASSAGTGGYNEQFF
>TRBV5-4|TRBJ2-7|NA|NA|14
TGTGCCAGCAGCTTGGACCAGGGGTCCTACGAGCAGTACTTC
CASSLDQGSYEQYF
>TRBV19|TRBJ2-7|NA|NA|15
TGTGCCAGTAGTATAGGGTTGGGAGCCTCATACGAGCAGTACTTC
CASSIGLGASYEQYF
>TRBV7-7|TRBJ2-3|NA|TRBD2|16
TGTGCCAGCAGCCCCTCCTTCGCGGGGGGGACAGATACGCAGTATTTT
CASSPSFAGGTDTQYF
>TRBV25-1|TRBJ1-6|once|NA|14
TGTGCCAGCAGGAGGGGAGGGGTTAATTCACCCCTCCACTTT
CASRRGGVNSPLHF
>TRBV5-1|TRBJ1-2|NA|NA|14
TGCGCCAGCAGCTCAACCGGGGGGGACTATGGCTACACCTTC
CASSSTGGDYGYTF
>TRBV10-3|TRBJ2-5|NA|NA|15
TGTGCCAGCACCCACTATCCACTAGGGAAGAACACCCAGTACTTC
CASTHYPLGKNTQYF
>TRBV5-1|TRBJ2-2|NA|NA|16
TGCGCCAGCAGCGCTCGTGGGGAGTCTGGCACCGGGGAGCTGTTTTTT
CASSARGESGTGELFF
>TRBV6-6|TRBJ2-3|NA|TRBD1|16
TGTGCCAGCAGTTCCCGAGACAGGGGGCCTACAGATACGCAGTATTTT
CASSSRDRGPTDTQYF
>TRBV27|TRBJ2-1|NA|TRBD2|15
TGTGCCAGCAGTTTATACACTAGCGGGATGAATGAGCAGTTCTTC
CASSLYTSGMNEQFF
>TRBV10-2|TRBJ1-2|NA|NA|13
TGCGCCAGCAGTGAGCCGGGGGGCTATGGCTACACCTTC
CASSEPGGYGYTF
>TRBV5-1|TRBJ2-2|NA|TRBD2|17
TGCGCCAGCAGCTTGGACGCACTAGCGGTTAACACCGGGGAGCTGTTTTTT
CASSLDALAVNTGELFF
>TRBV30|TRBJ1-6|NA|NA|12
TGTGCCGGTGGGGGGGTCAATTCACCCCTCCACTTT
CAGGGVNSPLHF
>TRBV28|TRBJ1-2|NA|NA|14
TGTGCCAGCAGTTTATCTGCCCCGAGGTATGGCTACACCTTC
CASSLSAPRYGYTF
>TRBV7-6|TRBJ2-5|medium-sized|NA|13
TGTGCCAGCAGCCAGCGCCCAGCGGAGACCCAGTACTTC
CASSQRPAETQYF
>TRBV29-1|TRBJ2-6|few|NA|13
TGCAGCGTTACAGAATCTGGGGCCAACGTCCTGACTTTC
CSVTESGANVLTF
>TRBV7-2|TRBJ1-3|NA|NA|15
TGTGCCAGCAGTTTCGACAGATTTGGTGAAAACACCATATATTTT
CASSFDRFGENTIYF
>TRBV4-3|TRBJ2-5|NA|NA|15
TGCGCCAGCAGCCAAGATTTGGCTCAGGGGGAGACCCAGTACTTC
CASSQDLAQGETQYF
>TRBV28|TRBJ2-7|NA|TRBD1|17
TGTGCCAGCAGTTTAGCCGGGGGGACAGGGGAGGTCAACGAGCAGTACTTC
CASSLAGGTGEVNEQYF
>TRBV28|TRBJ1-2|NA|TRBD1|14
TGTGCCAGCAGTTTTCAGGGGGCCCCCTATGGCTACACCTTC
CASSFQGAPYGYTF
>TRBV2|TRBJ1-5|NA|TRBD1|13
TGTGCCAGCAGCGGGACAGGGAATCAGCCCCAGCATTTT
CASSGTGNQPQHF
>TRBV5-8|TRBJ1-6|NA|NA|15
TGTGCCAGCAGCTTGTATGGGCAGATTGGCTCACCCCTCCACTTT
CASSLYGQIGSPLHF
>TRBV25-1|TRBJ2-6|NA|NA|16
TGTGCCAGCAGTGAACCGGCGGGGCGGGGGGCCAACGTCCTGACTTTC
CASSEPAGRGANVLTF
>TRBV4-2|TRBJ2-1|NA|TRBD1|16
TGTGCCAGCAGCCCCCCACAGGGGAGCTCCTACAATGAGCAGTTCTTC
CASSPPQGSSYNEQFF
>TRBV27|TRBJ2-1|few|TRBD2|15
TGTGCCAGCAGTCCAATTAATAGCGGGAGGGTAGAGCAGTTCTTC
CASSPINSGRVEQFF
>TRBV6-5|TRBJ1-1|NA|NA|15
TGTGCCAGCAGTTACGAGGGCAGCATGAACACTGAAGCTTTCTTT
CASSYEGSMNTEAFF
>TRBV5-1|TRBJ1-4|NA|NA|17
TGCGCCAGCAGCTCGACTGGGGGGGTTAGGGTTTTGGAAAAACTGTTTTTT
CASSSTGGVRVLEKLFF
>TRBV27|TRBJ1-2|NA|NA|13
TGTGCCAGCAGCCAGCAGGCAAGAGGGGGCTACACCTTC
CASSQQARGGYTF
>TRBV9|TRBJ2-5|NA|NA|14
TGTGCCAGCAGCGTAGATTCTGGCGGAGAGACCCAGTACTTC
CASSVDSGGETQYF
>TRBV6-6|TRBJ2-7|NA|NA|12
TGTGCCAGCACAGGACAGAACTACGAGCAGTACTTC
CASTGQNYEQYF
>TRBV29-1|TRBJ1-4|NA|TRBD1|12
TGCAGCGTTCAGGGGGGTGATGAAAAACTGTTTTTT
CSVQGGDEKLFF
>TRBV29-1|TRBJ1-2|NA|TRBD1|14
TGCAGCGTTGAAGATGGGGTGGACAGGTATGGCTACACCTTC
CSVEDGVDRYGYTF
>TRBV28|TRBJ2-7|once|TRBD2|16
TGTGCCACGATGGGACTAGCGGGAGGGTTGTCCTACGAGCAGTACTTC
CATMGLAGGLSYEQYF
>TRBV5-6|TRBJ1-6|NA|NA|12
TGTGCCAGCAGCTTATTGACAGCACCCCTCCACTTT
CASSLLTAPLHF
>TRBV18|TRBJ1-4|NA|TRBD1|13
TGTGCCAGCTCATCGGGACAGAATGAAAAACTGTTTTTT
CASSSGQNEKLFF
>TRBV28|TRBJ2-7|NA|TRBD2|14
TGTGCCAGCGCGGGACTAGCGAATACCTACGAGCAGTACTTC
CASAGLANTYEQYF
>TRBV6-1|TRBJ1-5|NA|NA|14
TGTGCCAGCAGTGAAGGTGGAGGCGGTCAGCCCCGGCATTTT
CASSEGGGGQPRHF
>TRBV5-4|TRBJ2-3|few|NA|12
TGTGCCAGCAAGACAGACACAGATACGCAGTATTTT
CASKTDTDTQYF
>TRBV27|TRBJ2-1|NA|NA|13
TGTGCCAGCAGTTCGCCAGGGCCCCATGAGCAGTTCTTC
CASSSPGPHEQFF
>TRBV29-1|TRBJ2-1|NA|TRBD2|18
TGCAGCGCCAAGCGCGATCCGGGACTAGCGGACCGTTACAATGAGCAGTTCTTC
CSAKRDPGLADRYNEQFF
>TRBV5-1|TRBJ2-7|NA|NA|13
TGCGCCAGCAGCTTGGGCTCCGCGCACGAGCAGTACTTC
CASSLGSAHEQYF
>TRBV30|TRBJ1-5|few|TRBD1|12
TGTGCCTGGGACAGGGTCAATCAGCCCCAGCATTTT
CAWDRVNQPQHF